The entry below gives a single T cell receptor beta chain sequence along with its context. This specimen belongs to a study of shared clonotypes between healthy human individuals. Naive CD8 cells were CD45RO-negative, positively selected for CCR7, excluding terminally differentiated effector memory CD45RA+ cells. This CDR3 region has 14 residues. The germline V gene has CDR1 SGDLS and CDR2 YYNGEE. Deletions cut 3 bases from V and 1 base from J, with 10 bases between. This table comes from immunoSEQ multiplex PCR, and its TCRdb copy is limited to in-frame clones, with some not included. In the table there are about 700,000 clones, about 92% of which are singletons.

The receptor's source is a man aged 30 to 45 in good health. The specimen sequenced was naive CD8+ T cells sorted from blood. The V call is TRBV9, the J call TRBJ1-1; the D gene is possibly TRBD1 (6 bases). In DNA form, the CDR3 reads TGTGCCAGCAGCGCCCGGACAGAGAACACTGAAGCTTTCTTT. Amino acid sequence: CASSARTENTEAFF.